A single sample gave rise to the 30 T cell receptor beta chains below, sequenced in a study of technical replicates of blood from a few donors. Assay: immunoSEQ multiplex PCR; the TCRdb copy retains only in-frame clones and omits some. The sample contains 60,000 to 90,000 clones, 92% of which appear only once. Sequencing was performed on T cells isolated from PBMCs. The receptors stem from a human donor in good health.

V is TRBV6-5 and J is TRBJ2-7; 7 positions agree with TRBD2. V lost 2 bases and J lost 6; bases outside the gene matches: 7. The CDR3 covers 14 residues. Germline V gene sequence: CDR1 MNHEY, CDR2 SVGAGI. The CDR3 coding sequence is TGTGCCAGCAGTTACGGTCCAGCGGGACCCGAGCAGTACTTC. Its protein product is CASSYGPAGPEQYF.

The chain joins TRBV30 to TRBJ1-1; TRBD1 matches 9 bases. Germline trimming cut 5 bases from V and 6 bases from J; bases unmatched to any gene: 1. CDR1 is GTSNPN, CDR2 SVGIG, per germline (reference sequence). The CDR3 totals 11 residues. In nucleotides, the CDR3 is TGTGCCTGGGGACAGGGGCCTGAAGCTTTCTTT. Translation: CAWGQGPEAFF.

CDR3 loop: CASSSSGQATGELFF. The CDR3 DNA reads as TGTGCCAGTAGTTCCTCGGGACAAGCCACCGGGGAGCTGTTTTTT. V gene TRBV19 combines with J gene TRBJ2-2, with D possibly matching TRBD1 (6 bases). Trimming took 5 bases from V and 4 from J, leaving 14 bases between them. Germline-derived CDR1 and CDR2 are LNHDA and SQIVND (reference sequence). The CDR3 length is 15 residues. Using reference TRBV19 and TRBJ2-2 for the parts outside the CDR3, the full variable domain is DGGITQSPKYLFRKEGQNVTLSCEQNLNHDAMYWYRQDPGQGLRLIYYSQIVNDFQKGDIAEGYSVSREKKESFPLTVTSAQKNPTAFYLCASSSSGQATGELFFGEGSRLTVL.

The chain has TRBV6-6 and TRBJ1-1; a possible D gene is TRBD1 (5 bases). V was trimmed by 3 bases and J by 0 bases, leaving 11 bases between them. The germline V gene encodes CDR1 MNHNY and CDR2 SVGAGI (reference sequence). The length of the CDR3 is 15 residues. In nucleotides, the CDR3 is TGTGCCAGCAGTTATGACGGGGGAATGAACACTGAAGCTTTCTTT. It yields the protein CASSYDGGMNTEAFF.

This sequence joins TRBV2 and TRBJ1-1; 7 bases match TRBD1. Germline trimming cut 2 bases from V and 1 base from J; bases unmatched to any gene: 10. The germline V gene encodes CDR1 SNHLY and CDR2 FYNNEI. The CDR3 totals 17 residues. CDR3 bases: TGTGCCAGCAGTGAACCCACAGGGGTGAATCGGAACACTGAAGCTTTCTTT. Protein sequence: CASSEPTGVNRNTEAFF.

The chain joins TRBV19 to TRBJ1-1; D uncertain. The CDR3 has 11 amino acids. Germline V gives CDR1 LNHDA, CDR2 SQIVND (reference sequence). Trimming took off 3 bases at V and 10 bases at J, with 9 bases between the two ends. The CDR3 DNA follows: TGTGCCAGTAGTATGGGAGGGCGAGCTTTCTTT. Its protein is CASSMGGRAFF.

V is TRBV27 and J is TRBJ1-2, with D tentatively TRBD1 (5 bases). The germline CDR1 and CDR2 sequences are MNHEY and SMNVEV (reference sequence). The CDR3 spans 15 residues. Trimming shortened V by 1 base and J by 2 bases, and 11 bases separated the two germline ends. CDR3 amino acids: CASSLYWGGNYGYTF. The CDR3 DNA sequence: TGTGCCAGCAGTTTATACTGGGGGGGGAACTATGGCTACACCTTC.

This chain uses TRBV30 with TRBJ1-2, with TRBD1 matching over 9 bases. Germline lookup yields CDR1 GTSNPN and CDR2 SVGIG (reference sequence). This CDR3 contains 14 residues. V lost 3 bases to trimming and J lost 7 bases; unmatched junction nucleotides: 9. This CDR3 reads CAWRRDRASAGYTF. In DNA form, the CDR3 reads TGTGCCTGGAGGCGGGACAGGGCCTCAGCTGGCTACACCTTC.

This sequence joins TRBV14 and TRBJ1-1; 7 bases line up with TRBD1. V shed 3 bases and J 8 bases; nucleotides not matched to a gene: 0. CDR1 SGHDN and CDR2 FVKESK come from the germline V gene. This CDR3 is built from 11 residues. The CDR3 DNA is TGTGCCAGCAGCCAGACAGGGGAAGCTTTCTTT. Translating gives CASSQTGEAFF.

The gene calls are TRBV27 and TRBJ2-7; 10 bases agree with TRBD1. J lost 5 bases, V lost 4 bases, and 8 bases had no gene match. This CDR3 region has 15 residues. Germline V lookup: CDR1 MNHEY, CDR2 SMNVEV (reference sequence). The CDR3 loop is CASSSPGQGFDEQYF. DNA for the CDR3: TGTGCCAGCAGTTCGCCGGGACAGGGGTTCGACGAGCAGTACTTC.

V is TRBV5-1 and J is TRBJ2-3, with D possibly being TRBD2 (6 bases). The CDR3 has 16 amino acids. V shed 0 bases and J shed 2 bases, with 13 bases lying between them. Germline V gene sequence: CDR1 SGHRS, CDR2 YFSETQ. The CDR3 DNA reads TGCGCCAGCAGCTTGGTCTATCGGGAGTCCACAGATACGCAGTATTTT. This sequence encodes CASSLVYRESTDTQYF.

The chain has TRBV28 and TRBJ2-7, with 11 bases aligning to TRBD1. Germline CDR1 MDHEN, CDR2 SYDVKM. CDR3 length: 15 amino acids. After removal of 5 bases from V and 7 bases from J, the junction contained 10 bases not matched to a gene. The chain's CDR3 is CASSPEGQGAVEQYF. CDR3 nucleotide sequence: TGTGCCAGCAGTCCCGAAGGACAGGGGGCAGTTGAGCAGTACTTC.

This sequence joins TRBV5-1 and TRBJ2-3, with unresolved D. V was clipped by 2 bases and J by 5 bases, with 9 bases between them. Germline V lookup: CDR1 SGHRS, CDR2 YFSETQ. The CDR3 has 13 residues. The CDR3 sequence is CASSLITGDTQYF. CDR3 DNA: TGCGCCAGCAGCTTAATAACGGGAGATACGCAGTATTTT.

This chain joins TRBV27 and TRBJ1-5; a weak D match, TRBD1 (5 bases). The CDR3 contains 17 residues. Germline assignment: CDR1 MNHEY and CDR2 SMNVEV (reference sequence). V lost 5 bases, J lost 3 bases, and 20 bases lay in between. The CDR3 nucleotides read TGTGCCAGCAGTCCTTTCTACAGGCCCGAGGACAATCAGCCCCAGCATTTT. It is translated as CASSPFYRPEDNQPQHF.

The genes are TRBV29-1 and TRBJ1-1, with D unresolved. Per the germline V gene, CDR1 is SQVTM and CDR2 is ANQGSEA. This CDR3 contains 11 residues. Between the trimmed V and J ends, which lost 4 bases and 9 bases, there was a span of 12 bases. CDR3 bases: TGCAGCGTTGGTGAGAGGTATAAAGCTTTCTTT. Encoded protein: CSVGERYKAFF.

The chain couples TRBV5-1 to TRBJ2-7; a weak D match, TRBD2 (7 bases). Germline V lookup: CDR1 SGHRS, CDR2 YFSETQ. V was shortened by 0 bases and J by 7 bases, with 20 bases between the two germline ends. The CDR3 is 16 amino acids. The CDR3 reads CASSLATSGGPGEQYF. In nucleotides, the CDR3 is TGCGCCAGCAGCTTGGCCACGTCGGGGGGCCCGGGGGAGCAGTACTTC.

The rearrangement links TRBV9 to TRBJ1-1; weak D call: TRBD1 (6 bases). Trimming shortened V by 2 bases and J by 1 base, and 9 bases separated the two germline ends. Germline V lookup: CDR1 SGDLS, CDR2 YYNGEE. The length of the CDR3 is 14 residues. CDR3 coding DNA: TGTGCCAGCAGCGTGACAGGAGCGAACACTGAAGCTTTCTTT. Translation gives CASSVTGANTEAFF.

The chain combines TRBV9 with TRBJ2-5, with a weak D call TRBD2 (5 bases). Trimming stripped 2 bases from V and 1 base from J, with 9 bases between. In germline, CDR1 is SGDLS, CDR2 YYNGEE. This CDR3 has 14 amino acids. The CDR3 sequence: CASSVTTTQETQYF. As DNA, the CDR3 is TGTGCCAGCAGCGTGACTACCACCCAAGAGACCCAGTACTTC.

The rearrangement uses TRBV6-5 and TRBJ2-1, with 7 bases aligning to TRBD2. Trimming took 5 bases from V and 6 from J; bases not matched to a gene: 4. The CDR3 is made up of 13 amino acids. Germline loops: CDR1 MNHEY, CDR2 SVGAGI. Here the CDR3 reads CASSKGGPNEQFF. The CDR3 DNA reads as TGTGCCAGCAGTAAGGGAGGGCCCAATGAGCAGTTCTTC.

The chain combines TRBV4-1 with TRBJ2-5; 16 nucleotides line up with TRBD2. Germline assignment: CDR1 MGHRA and CDR2 YSYEKL. This CDR3 is built from 17 residues. J lost 4 bases, V lost 5 bases, and 7 bases had no gene match. CDR3 region: CASSLGLAGGMGETQYF. The CDR3 nucleotides read TGCGCCAGCAGCTTGGGACTAGCGGGAGGGATGGGAGAGACCCAGTACTTC.

The chain has TRBV7-9 and TRBJ1-1; 9 bases align to TRBD1. The CDR3 totals 17 residues. J gave up 4 bases and V 6 bases, and 15 bases lay outside the gene matches. Germline V gene data show CDR1 as SEHNR and CDR2 as FQNEAQ (reference sequence). The CDR3 region is CASRRTGGAISRTEAFF. CDR3 bases: TGTGCCAGCAGACGAACAGGGGGCGCGATATCCCGCACTGAAGCTTTCTTT.

CDR3 amino acids: CATRRDTYYNEQFF. The DNA of the CDR3 is TGCGCCACCAGACGGGACACTTATTACAATGAGCAGTTCTTC. This chain connects TRBV5-1 to TRBJ2-1; tentative D call: TRBD1 (6 bases). The CDR3 runs to 14 residues. The germline V gene has CDR1 SGHRS and CDR2 YFSETQ. Trimming stripped 9 bases from V and 4 bases from J, with 17 bases between.

This chain connects TRBV30 to TRBJ1-5; D is possibly TRBD1 (5 bases). Deletions cut 4 bases from V and 0 bases from J, with 7 bases between. Germline values: CDR1 GTSNPN, CDR2 SVGIG (reference sequence). The CDR3 consists of 13 residues. For the CDR3, the DNA is TGTGCCTGGAAAGGGGATAGCAATCAGCCCCAGCATTTT. Protein product: CAWKGDSNQPQHF.

V gene TRBV7-3 combines with J gene TRBJ1-1; D gene ambiguous. This CDR3 spans 13 amino acids. Germline CDR1 reads SGHTA; CDR2 reads FQGTGA. The ends were cut back, 2 bases at V and 6 bases at J, with 10 bases in the middle. Here the CDR3 reads CASSLGHEAEAFF. Written as DNA, the CDR3 is TGTGCCAGCAGCTTAGGTCACGAGGCTGAAGCTTTCTTT.

The V and J genes are TRBV7-2 and TRBJ1-1; TRBD1 aligns across 7 bases. Germline CDR1 reads SGHTA; CDR2 reads FQGNSA. The trim removed 5 bases at V and 2 bases at J, leaving 5 bases unmatched. CDR3 length: 14 residues. The CDR3 bases are TGTGCCAGCAGCCCCCGACAGGGCAACACTGAAGCTTTCTTT. Its protein product is CASSPRQGNTEAFF.

V gene TRBV7-8 combines with J gene TRBJ2-2; D is perhaps TRBD1 (7 bases). CDR1 SGHVS and CDR2 FQNEAQ come from the germline V gene. With 0 bases removed from V and 5 bases from J, the gap between germline ends came to 10 bases. The CDR3 covers 15 residues. CDR3 amino acids: CASSLAEGATGELFF. CDR3 nucleotide sequence: TGTGCCAGCAGCTTAGCGGAGGGGGCAACCGGGGAGCTGTTTTTT.

The chain has TRBV5-1 and TRBJ1-1; no definite D call. The ends were cut back, 6 bases at V and 3 bases at J, with 12 bases in the middle. The CDR3 is made up of 13 amino acids. Per germline, CDR1 SGHRS and CDR2 YFSETQ. Written as DNA, the CDR3 is TGCGCCAGCAAAAATGCAGGTTACACTGAAGCTTTCTTT. It yields the protein CASKNAGYTEAFF. Full variable domain (remainder filled in from reference TRBV5-1 and TRBJ1-1): KAGVTQTPRYLIKTRGQQVTLSCSPISGHRSVSWYQQTPGQGLQFLFEYFSETQRNKGNFPGRFSGRQFSNSRSEMNVSTLELGDSALYLCASKNAGYTEAFFGQGTRLTVV.

The V call is TRBV19, the J call TRBJ2-7; 14 nucleotides line up with TRBD2. The CDR3 spans 19 residues. Losses at the gene ends were 0 bases for V and 4 bases for J; bases not matched to a gene: 11. In germline, CDR1 is LNHDA, CDR2 SQIVND (reference sequence). CDR3 sequence reads: CASSIDTGLAGGLGYEQYF. DNA for the CDR3: TGTGCCAGTAGTATAGATACCGGACTAGCGGGAGGCCTTGGGTACGAGCAGTACTTC.

The rearrangement joins TRBV25-1 to TRBJ1-1; TRBD1 agrees at 8 bases. Germline V lookup: CDR1 MGHDK, CDR2 SYGVNS. This CDR3 has 13 amino acids. V lost 6 bases and J lost 3; bases outside the gene matches: 3. This CDR3 is CASSLTGDTEAFF. The CDR3, as DNA: TGTGCCAGCAGCCTGACAGGGGACACTGAAGCTTTCTTT.

The chain carries TRBV7-9 and TRBJ2-7; unclear D gene. V lost 5 bases and J 3 bases, leaving 8 bases between the germline ends. CDR1 and CDR2 (germline): SEHNR, FQNEAQ (reference sequence). The CDR3 runs to 12 residues. The chain's CDR3 is CASSPIDYEQYF. The CDR3 coding sequence is TGTGCCAGCAGCCCTATAGACTACGAGCAGTACTTC.